Presented here are 21 T cell receptor beta chains from one specimen sequenced in a study of T-cell memory formation after mild COVID-19 (dated by TCRdb to the early 2020s). Preparation of the library involved 5' RACE. Sequencing was carried out with an Illumina NovaSeq 6000. The public reads were reprocessed in TCRdb via fastp at Q25 and MiXCR, keeping in-frame beta chains. Each CDR3 protein gets just one entry, which takes the most common genes and DNA from the rows behind it. For this sample the table gives about 140,000 distinct CDR3 sequences, of which roughly 13% were detected only once. The ten biggest clones cover about 26% of the sample. Specimen: PBMCs or a T cell subset sorted from them (not recorded which). The receptors stem from an adult woman who had mild COVID-19 (a few samples of this study predate the infection). The sample titles of this study are shuffled in the database, so cell type and time point are left out; the donor was told from shared clones.

This clonotype occurred a few times. The rearrangement uses TRBV18 and TRBJ1-1; the D is unclear. The V end was cut by 2 bases, the J end by 9 bases, with 13 bases between. Germline CDR1 is KGHSH and CDR2 is LQKENI. This CDR3 spans 13 amino acids. This CDR3 is CASSPEDGIQAFF. Written as DNA, the CDR3 is TGTGCCAGCTCACCAGAGGATGGAATCCAAGCTTTCTTT.

This chain connects TRBV7-6 to TRBJ1-1, with D possibly being TRBD1 (6 bases). Germline lookup yields CDR1 SGHVS and CDR2 FNYEAQ. Trimming cost V 4 bases and J 0 bases, with 15 bases left between them. CDR3 size: 16 residues. CDR3 DNA sequence: TGTGCCAGCAGCTGGAGAGGACAGACCATGAACACTGAAGCTTTCTTT. This sequence encodes CASSWRGQTMNTEAFF. Using reference TRBV7-6 and TRBJ1-1 for the parts outside the CDR3, the full variable domain is GAGVSQSPRYKVTKRGQDVALRCDPISGHVSLYWYRQALGQGPEFLTYFNYEAQQDKSGLPNDRFSAERPEGSISTLTIQRTEQRDSAMYRCASSWRGQTMNTEAFFGQGTRLTVV.

The chain employs TRBV5-1 and TRBJ2-5, with D possibly being TRBD2 (5 bases). Trimming took off 0 bases at V and 3 bases at J, with 6 bases between the two ends. CDR1 is SGHRS and CDR2 is YFSETQ in the germline V gene. This CDR3 comprises 13 residues. The CDR3 DNA is TGCGCCAGCAGCTTGGGGAGGAAAGAGACCCAGTACTTC. It encodes CASSLGRKETQYF.

This sequence joins TRBV12-3 or TRBV12-4 and TRBJ2-5; no reliable D call. Deletions cut 6 bases from V and 1 base from J, with 9 bases between. The CDR3 spans 13 residues. The CDR3 here is CASSSGRQETQYF. In DNA form, the CDR3 reads TGTGCCAGCAGCTCCGGTCGCCAAGAGACCCAGTACTTC.

The J gene is TRBJ2-1, the V gene TRBV25-1; 14 bases agree with TRBD2. Germline V lookup: CDR1 MGHDK, CDR2 SYGVNS. V dropped 0 bases and J dropped 8; count of bases not matched to a gene: 6. The CDR3 contains 17 residues. In DNA form, the CDR3 reads TGTGCCAGCAGTGAATACTTCGGGACTAGCGGGAGACATGAGCAGTTCTTC. Translating it yields CASSEYFGTSGRHEQFF.

This clonotype was picked up many times. The chain joins TRBV13 to TRBJ2-2; a weak D match, TRBD2 (5 bases). The CDR3 consists of 13 residues. Looked up from germline, CDR1 is PRHDT and CDR2 is FYEKMQ (reference sequence). The V and J ends lost 5 bases and 4 bases respectively, with 8 bases between them. CDR3 residues: CASSRAGTGELFF. The CDR3 bases are TGTGCCAGCAGCCGGGCGGGCACCGGGGAGCTGTTTTTT.

This clonotype was counted many times. The rearrangement uses TRBV4-2 and TRBJ2-7, with 7 bases that match TRBD1. In germline, CDR1 is LGHNA, CDR2 YNFKEQ. The J segment lost 8 bases and the V segment lost 7 bases, leaving 5 bases of the junction unmatched. CDR3 length: 11 amino acids. The CDR3 bases are TGTGCCAGCACCCAGGGACAGAAGCAGTACTTC. Translating it yields CASTQGQKQYF.

This clonotype appeared a few times. V and J are TRBV12-3 or TRBV12-4 and TRBJ2-7; possibly TRBD2 for D (7 bases). Deletions cut 5 bases from V and 5 bases from J, with 19 bases between. The CDR3 runs to 15 residues. In DNA, the CDR3 is TGTGCCAGCAGTCAAGGGGGGGCCCTGGCGGACGAGCAGTACTTC. Translated, it gives CASSQGGALADEQYF.

This clonotype was observed a handful of times. The rearrangement uses TRBV9 and TRBJ2-5; TRBD1 aligns across 9 bases. The CDR3 sequence is 14 residues long. Germline-derived CDR1 and CDR2 are SGDLS and YYNGEE. V was clipped by 4 bases and J by 5 bases; unmatched bases: 6. In DNA form, the CDR3 reads TGTGCCAGCAGCCCATGGACAGGGGCGGAGACCCAGTACTTC. Its translation is CASSPWTGAETQYF.

The rearrangement joins TRBV28 to TRBJ2-7; either TRBD1 or TRBD2 may fit D (5 bases each). This CDR3 is built from 16 residues. CDR1 is MDHEN and CDR2 is SYDVKM in the germline V gene. V was shortened by 8 bases and J by 2 bases, with 22 bases between the two germline ends. In nucleotides, the CDR3 is TGTGCCAGCCGCCTGTTTAGGGACGCTGGACCCTACGAGCAGTACTTC. The encoded protein is CASRLFRDAGPYEQYF.

This clonotype was seen more than once but under ten times. The chain carries TRBV29-1 and TRBJ2-1; D gene uncertain. V shed 3 bases and J shed 0 bases, with 15 bases lying between them. CDR3 length: 16 amino acids. The germline V gene has CDR1 SQVTM and CDR2 ANQGSEA. This CDR3 reads CSVDGVADSSYNEQFF. In DNA form, the CDR3 reads TGCAGCGTTGATGGGGTGGCGGATAGCTCCTACAATGAGCAGTTCTTC.

The gene calls are TRBV7-9 and TRBJ2-1; 10 bases line up with TRBD2. The CDR3 runs 16 residues. V was pared by 5 bases and J by 8 bases, with 12 bases of the junction left unmatched. The germline V gene encodes CDR1 SEHNR and CDR2 FQNEAQ (reference sequence). The CDR3 DNA follows: TGTGCCAGCAGCCCCAACCTCGGGACTAGCGTTTATGAGCAGTTCTTC. Its translation: CASSPNLGTSVYEQFF.

This chain joins TRBV12-3 or TRBV12-4 and TRBJ1-2; TRBD1 aligns across 9 bases. Trimming removed 6 bases from V and 5 bases from J; junction bases left unmatched: 4. The CDR3 totals 13 residues. The CDR3 nucleotides are TGTGCCAGCAGAACCGGGACAGGGTATGGCTACACCTTC. Protein product: CASRTGTGYGYTF.

The chain combines TRBV20-1 with TRBJ2-2; 10 positions match TRBD2. Germline V gene lookup returns CDR1 DFQATT and CDR2 SNEGSKA (reference sequence). This CDR3 spans 15 amino acids. The V gene end was trimmed by 3 bases and the J gene end by 5 bases; junction bases not matched to a gene: 6. CDR3 sequence reads: CSARSLAGYTGELFF. CDR3 DNA sequence: TGCAGTGCTAGGTCACTAGCGGGATATACCGGGGAGCTGTTTTTT.

The chain joins TRBV29-1 to TRBJ1-2; perhaps TRBD1 as D (6 bases). Germline V gene lookup returns CDR1 SQVTM and CDR2 ANQGSEA. The ends were cut back, 3 bases at V and 7 bases at J, with 15 bases in the middle. The CDR3 contains 13 residues. The CDR3 DNA is TGCAGCGTTGATCTTGGGGGGGCTCTTGGCTACACCTTC. It codes for CSVDLGGALGYTF.

The CDR3: CASSLSGLNEQYF. CDR3 nucleotides: TGTGCCAGCAGTTTATCCGGCTTAAACGAGCAGTACTTC. The chain links TRBV27 to TRBJ2-7; D unclear. The CDR3 spans 13 residues. Germline CDR1 and CDR2: MNHEY and SMNVEV (reference sequence). Trimming shortened V by 0 bases and J by 5 bases, and 8 bases separated the two germline ends.

The chain couples TRBV6-4 to TRBJ2-1; perhaps TRBD2 as D (7 bases). V lost 6 bases and J lost 8, with 17 bases in between. CDR1 is MRHNA, CDR2 SNTAGT, per germline. This CDR3 comprises 14 residues. The CDR3 protein is CASSPVGGADEQFF. CDR3 coding DNA: TGTGCCAGCAGCCCCGTTGGGGGGGCGGATGAGCAGTTCTTC.

The table lists this clonotype with a few counts. J is TRBJ2-7 and V is TRBV27; D possibly corresponds to TRBD2 (6 bases). Germline values: CDR1 MNHEY, CDR2 SMNVEV (reference sequence). The V end was cut by 7 bases, the J end by 0 bases, with 16 bases between. The CDR3 is 15 residues long. CDR3 sequence reads: CASILSGSGSYEQYF. DNA for the CDR3: TGTGCCAGCATCCTCAGCGGGTCTGGCTCCTACGAGCAGTACTTC.

This chain links TRBV7-9 with TRBJ2-7; 9 bases align to TRBD2. Germline CDR1 SEHNR, CDR2 FQNEAQ (reference sequence). The V segment lost 2 bases and the J segment 3 bases; nucleotides outside the gene matches: 8. This CDR3 has 16 residues. CDR3 in amino acids: CASSLWLAGVLYEQYF. As DNA, the CDR3 is TGTGCCAGCAGCTTATGGTTAGCGGGAGTTCTCTACGAGCAGTACTTC.

The V call is TRBV11-2, the J call TRBJ2-3; 9 bases fit TRBD2. Looked up from germline, CDR1 is SGHAT and CDR2 is FQNNGV. Germline trimming cut 4 bases from V and 0 bases from J; bases unmatched to any gene: 5. The CDR3 loop spans 16 amino acids. CDR3: CASSSTSGDSTDTQYF. DNA of the CDR3: TGTGCCAGCAGCTCGACTAGCGGAGATAGCACAGATACGCAGTATTTT.

This clonotype was picked up a small number of times. The rearrangement joins TRBV19 to TRBJ2-7; 8 bases are a match to TRBD1. CDR3 size: 17 residues. Germline CDR1 and CDR2: LNHDA and SQIVND (reference sequence). V was clipped by 3 bases and J by 1 base; unmatched bases: 11. The CDR3 DNA follows: TGTGCCAGTAGTATTGTTTCGACAGGGGTGAGATCCTACGAGCAGTACTTC. Amino acid sequence: CASSIVSTGVRSYEQYF.